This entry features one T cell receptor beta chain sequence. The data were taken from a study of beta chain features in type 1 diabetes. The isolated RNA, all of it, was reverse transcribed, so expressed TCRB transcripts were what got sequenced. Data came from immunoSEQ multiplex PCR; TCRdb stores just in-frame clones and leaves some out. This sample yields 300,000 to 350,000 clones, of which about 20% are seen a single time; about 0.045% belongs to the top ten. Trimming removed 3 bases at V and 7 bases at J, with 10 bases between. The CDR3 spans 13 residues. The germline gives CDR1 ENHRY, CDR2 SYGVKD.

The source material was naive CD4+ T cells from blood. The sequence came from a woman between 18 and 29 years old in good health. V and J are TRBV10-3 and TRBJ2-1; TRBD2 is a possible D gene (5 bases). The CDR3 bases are TGTGCCATCAGTGATTCCGGGGTTAATGAGCAGTTCTTC. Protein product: CAISDSGVNEQFF.